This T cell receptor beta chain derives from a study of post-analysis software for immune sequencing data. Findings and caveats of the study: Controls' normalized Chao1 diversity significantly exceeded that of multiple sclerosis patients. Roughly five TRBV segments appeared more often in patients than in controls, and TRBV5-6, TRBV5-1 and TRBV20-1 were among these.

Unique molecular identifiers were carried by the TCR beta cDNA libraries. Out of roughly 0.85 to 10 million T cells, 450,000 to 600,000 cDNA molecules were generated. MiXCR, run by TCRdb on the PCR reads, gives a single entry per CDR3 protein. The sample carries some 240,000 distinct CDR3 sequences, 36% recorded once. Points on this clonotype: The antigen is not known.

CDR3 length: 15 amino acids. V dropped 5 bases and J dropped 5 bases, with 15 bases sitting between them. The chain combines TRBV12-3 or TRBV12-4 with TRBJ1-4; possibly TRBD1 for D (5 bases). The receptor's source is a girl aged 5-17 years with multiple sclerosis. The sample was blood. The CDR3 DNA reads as TGTGCCAGCAGTAAGGTGGGGGGAGAAAATGAAAAACTGTTTTTT. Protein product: CASSKVGGENEKLFF.